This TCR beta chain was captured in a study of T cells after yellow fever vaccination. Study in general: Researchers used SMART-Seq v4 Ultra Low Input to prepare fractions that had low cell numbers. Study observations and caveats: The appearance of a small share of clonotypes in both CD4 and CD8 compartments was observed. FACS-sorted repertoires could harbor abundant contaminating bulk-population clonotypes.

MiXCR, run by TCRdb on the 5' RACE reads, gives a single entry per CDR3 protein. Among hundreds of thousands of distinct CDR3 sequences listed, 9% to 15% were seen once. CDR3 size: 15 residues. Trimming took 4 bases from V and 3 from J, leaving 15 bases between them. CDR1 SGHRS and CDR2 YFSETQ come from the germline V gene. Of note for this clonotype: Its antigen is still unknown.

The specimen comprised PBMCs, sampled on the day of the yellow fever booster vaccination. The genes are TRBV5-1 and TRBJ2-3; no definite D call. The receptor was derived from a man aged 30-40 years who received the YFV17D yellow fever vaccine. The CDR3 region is CASSPTAHETDTQYF. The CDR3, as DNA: TGCGCCAGCAGCCCTACAGCCCACGAGACAGATACGCAGTATTTT.